This T cell receptor beta chain was identified during a study of T cell repertoires in cytomegalovirus infection (dated by TCRdb to 2018 to 2020). Concerning the study at large: Peptide stimulations targeted recently identified HLA-C-restricted CMV epitopes, whose presentation resists viral immunomodulation, together with well-studied HLA-B-restricted epitopes. Donor HLA type was relevant to the analysis, because carriage of CMV infection together with the matching HLA type was indicated by public TCR beta signatures.

Points on this clonotype: Which antigen it targets is not known. Nothing much larger sits one base from this clone, and base qualities are not available.

The sequencer was an Illumina HiSeq 1500. Using fastp at Q25 and MiXCR, TCRdb reprocessed the public reads and kept productive beta chains. Each CDR3 protein appears once, grouped with its most common genes and DNA. For this sample there are about 700,000 distinct CDR3 sequences; roughly 30% appear just once. Of the sample, 18% is held by the ten largest clones. Reading the label with the study, this specimen's treatment or condition is: in vitro stimulation with specific CMV peptide epitopes to enrich CMV-specific T cells. Overall results and qualifications from the work: Carriers of CMV infection plus the relevant HLA type were discriminated by the cumulative frequency of public TCR beta family members in the study cohort and in an independent approximately 360-donor cohort. In the ex vivo response, HLA-C-restricted CMV-specific TCR beta clonotypes were dominant, and in two of eight donors the single most frequent clonotype came from this HLA-C-restricted group.

The CDR3, cysteine through phenylalanine, is 15 amino acids long. This entry keeps only the CDR3 DNA: 45 bases, framed from base 1. Trimmed from V: 5 bases; trimmed from J: 7 bases; junction bases lacking a gene match: 4. The germline V gene (reference sequence) supplies CDR1 MNHNY and CDR2 SVGAGI. Here the sequenced sample was cultured PBMCs, taken from culture after CMV antigen stimulation. The TCR sequence derives from a human donor in good health (CMV status not recorded). Some clones in this sample may be carry-over from other donors' samples. The chain employs TRBV6-6 and TRBJ2-1, with 14 middle bases fitting TRBD2. The CDR3 loop reads CASSGLAGGWNEQFF. The nucleotide sequence is TGTGCCAGCAGTGGACTAGCGGGAGGTTGGAATGAGCAGTTCTTC.